This T cell receptor (beta chain) is from a study of blood T cell repertoires in COVID-19. Overall study: Samples came from the United States, Italy and Spain, spanning acute and convalescent COVID-19.

Source study methods: Reference gene primer amplification gave estimated nucleated cell counts. Profiled with immunoSEQ multiplex PCR; TCRdb holds only in-frame clones, not every one. V and J calls and clone size come straight from that table; D and trimming were deduced from the DNA. The table lists under 250,000 clones, approximately 90% of them singletons, with 0.8% to 1% in the top ten. Germline V gene sequence: CDR1 GTSNPN, CDR2 SVGIG (reference sequence). V lost 5 bases and J lost 6; bases outside the gene matches: 12. This CDR3 has 16 residues. The receptor was isolated from a man in his sixties with COVID-19, enrolled during active disease. The sample comprised peripheral blood. The chain is built from TRBV30 and TRBJ2-3; 12 nucleotides agree with TRBD2. CDR3 DNA sequence: TGTGCCTGGGTTTCAAAACTAGCGGGAGGTTCGGATACGCAGTATTTT. Amino acids: CAWVSKLAGGSDTQYF. Using reference TRBV30 and TRBJ2-3 for the parts outside the CDR3, the full variable domain is SQTIHQWPATLVQPVGSPLSLECTVEGTSNPNLYWYRQAAGRGLQLLFYSVGIGQISSEVPQNLSASRPQDRQFILSSKKLLLSDSGFYLCAWVSKLAGGSDTQYFGPGTRLTVL.